The 20 T cell receptor beta chains below were found in one sample sequenced in a study of blood T cell repertoires in COVID-19. The data were produced by immunoSEQ multiplex PCR, yet TCRdb's version contains in-frame clones alone and is incomplete. In the table there are over 300,000 clones, roughly nine tenths of which are singletons. The sequenced material came from peripheral blood. These receptors were taken from a man aged 35 to 55 with acute or convalescent COVID-19.

The chain recombines TRBV9 with TRBJ2-1, with a tentative D call TRBD2 (6 bases). Trimming pared 7 bases from V and 9 bases from J, leaving 20 bases between. Germline CDR1 reads SGDLS; CDR2 reads YYNGEE. The CDR3 spans 14 residues. CDR3 DNA sequence: TGTGCCAGCGGATTGGAGGGATCTTTAGGTGAGCAGTTCTTC. Translation: CASGLEGSLGEQFF.

This clone was counted a single time. V gene TRBV15 combines with J gene TRBJ2-1; 7 nucleotides align to TRBD2. The germline CDR1 and CDR2 sequences are LNHNV and YYDKDF (reference sequence). This CDR3 has 18 amino acids. V gave up 0 bases and J gave up 9 bases; unmatched junction bases: 17. Here the CDR3 reads CATSRDYPGQGGSREQFF. The CDR3 DNA reads TGTGCCACCAGCAGAGATTATCCCGGGCAGGGAGGGAGCCGTGAGCAGTTCTTC.

This clone was seen a single time. The chain employs TRBV27 and TRBJ2-2; TRBD1 might be the D (5 bases). Germline CDR1 and CDR2: MNHEY and SMNVEV (reference sequence). Trimming stripped 5 bases from V and 0 bases from J, with 16 bases between. The CDR3 is 17 amino acids. The DNA for the CDR3 is TGTGCCAGCAGTCCTCTCCGTGGGGCTACGAACACCGGGGAGCTGTTTTTT. Translated, it gives CASSPLRGATNTGELFF.

On this clone: One end of the junction does not line up with germline, which may come from a read error. The J gene is TRBJ2-4, the V gene TRBV4-3, with a possible D match to TRBD1 (5 bases). CDR1 is LGHNA, CDR2 YSLEER, per germline. The CDR3 sequence is 12 residues long. As DNA, the CDR3 is TGCGCCAGCAGCCCGTTTCTTCAAGACAGCGTATTC. Residues: CASSPFLQDSVF.

This chain connects TRBV27 to TRBJ1-2, with 7 bases lining up with TRBD1. V lost 5 bases, J lost 5 bases, and 11 bases stayed unmatched. This CDR3 is built from 15 residues. Germline values: CDR1 MNHEY, CDR2 SMNVEV (reference sequence). CDR3: CASSEQQGTYYGYTF. The CDR3 coding sequence is TGTGCCAGCAGTGAACAACAGGGGACTTATTATGGCTACACCTTC.

V and J are TRBV27 and TRBJ2-1, with D hard to call. Trimming took off 7 bases at V and 0 bases at J, with 10 bases between the two ends. The CDR3 is made up of 14 amino acids. Germline-derived CDR1 and CDR2 are MNHEY and SMNVEV (reference sequence). In nucleotides, the CDR3 is TGTGCCAGCAATCGTCTCAGCTCCTACAATGAGCAGTTCTTC. Translating gives CASNRLSSYNEQFF.

The chain joins TRBV11-3 to TRBJ1-1; no reliable D call. The length of the CDR3 is 10 residues. The germline V gene encodes CDR1 SGHNT and CDR2 YENEEA. Trimming shortened V by 6 bases and J by 11 bases, and 10 bases separated the two germline ends. The CDR3 sequence: CASRAKRAFF. CDR3 nucleotide sequence: TGTGCCAGCAGGGCCAAGCGCGCTTTCTTT.

The chain combines TRBV7-3 with TRBJ1-1; D gene ambiguous. CDR3 length: 13 amino acids. V lost 6 bases to trimming and J lost 3 bases, with 11 bases between them. The germline V gene has CDR1 SGHTA and CDR2 FQGTGA. As DNA, the CDR3 is TGTGCCAGCAGTCGTGGGCCCTACACTGAAGCTTTCTTT. Translation: CASSRGPYTEAFF.

The rearrangement links TRBV5-4 to TRBJ2-2; D perhaps matches TRBD1 (6 bases). The CDR3 runs 16 residues. V was shortened by 0 bases and J by 1 base, with 10 bases between the two germline ends. Germline V CDR1 and CDR2: SGHNT, YYREEE (reference sequence). The CDR3 nucleotides are TGTGCCAGCAGCTTGGCTCTGGGACAGAACACCGGGGAGCTGTTTTTT. This encodes CASSLALGQNTGELFF.

The chain recombines TRBV6-2 or TRBV6-3 with TRBJ2-3, with D uncertain. Germline assignment: CDR1 MNHEY and CDR2 SVGEGT. This CDR3 region has 14 residues. With 6 bases removed from V and 6 bases from J, the gap between germline ends came to 16 bases. For the CDR3, the DNA is TGTGCCAGCAGCCCCCCCCCGGTCTTGGATACGCAGTATTTT. Its translation is CASSPPPVLDTQYF.

V is TRBV3-1 (or the pseudogene TRBV3-2) and J is TRBJ1-4; maybe TRBD1 (5 bases). The V and J ends lost 1 base and 4 bases respectively, with 13 bases between them. The CDR3 totals 16 residues. Per germline, CDR1 LGHDT and CDR2 YNNKEL (reference sequence). Here the CDR3 reads CASSQAQQGRNEKLFF. Written as DNA, the CDR3 is TGTGCCAGCAGCCAAGCCCAGCAGGGCCGTAATGAAAAACTGTTTTTT.

The chain recombines TRBV3-1 (or the pseudogene TRBV3-2) with TRBJ1-6, with 7 nucleotides matching TRBD1. Trimming cost V 4 bases and J 3 bases; bases outside gene matches: 3. The CDR3 consists of 15 residues. Germline V gene lookup returns CDR1 LGHDT and CDR2 YNNKEL (reference sequence). The CDR3 reads CASSPRDSYNSPLHF. The CDR3, as DNA: TGTGCCAGCAGCCCTCGGGACAGCTATAATTCACCCCTCCACTTT.

In DNA, the CDR3 is TGTGCCAGCAGCTTAGGACAGGGGCATGAGACCCAGTACTTC. Its translation: CASSLGQGHETQYF. V and J are TRBV11-2 and TRBJ2-5; 8 bases line up with TRBD1. CDR1 is SGHAT, CDR2 FQNNGV, per germline. This CDR3 spans 14 amino acids. V was pared by 1 base and J by 5 bases, with 3 bases of the junction left unmatched.

V gene TRBV5-1 combines with J gene TRBJ2-7; D possibly corresponds to TRBD1 (6 bases). CDR3 length equals 15 residues. Germline V gives CDR1 SGHRS, CDR2 YFSETQ. Trimming cost V 1 base and J 4 bases, with 15 bases left between them. The CDR3 bases are TGCGCCAGCAGCTTGATTATACAGGGCGGGTACGAGCAGTACTTC. Its translation: CASSLIIQGGYEQYF. Variable domain in full (rest from reference TRBV5-1 and TRBJ2-7): KAGVTQTPRYLIKTRGQQVTLSCSPISGHRSVSWYQQTPGQGLQFLFEYFSETQRNKGNFPGRFSGRQFSNSRSEMNVSTLELGDSALYLCASSLIIQGGYEQYFGPGTRLTVT.

The chain links TRBV30 to TRBJ1-4, with a tentative D call TRBD1 (5 bases). Germline loops: CDR1 GTSNPN, CDR2 SVGIG (reference sequence). V gave up 5 bases and J gave up 1 base, with 14 bases separating them. The CDR3 sequence is 15 residues long. CDR3 sequence: CAWLDTGLTNEKLFF. The CDR3, as DNA: TGTGCCTGGCTTGATACAGGTTTAACTAATGAAAAACTGTTTTTT.

V gene TRBV5-1 combines with J gene TRBJ2-7, with TRBD1 identical over 10 bases. The CDR3 is 13 amino acids. V dropped 4 bases and J dropped 7; count of bases not matched to a gene: 5. CDR1 SGHRS and CDR2 YFSETQ come from the germline V gene. CDR3 region: CASSVTGGVEQYF. The CDR3 bases are TGCGCCAGCAGCGTGACAGGGGGCGTTGAGCAGTACTTC. Together with reference TRBV5-1 and TRBJ2-7, the CDR3 gives the full variable domain: KAGVTQTPRYLIKTRGQQVTLSCSPISGHRSVSWYQQTPGQGLQFLFEYFSETQRNKGNFPGRFSGRQFSNSRSEMNVSTLELGDSALYLCASSVTGGVEQYFGPGTRLTVT.

The gene calls are TRBV9 and TRBJ1-2, with TRBD1 identical over 11 bases. Germline CDR1 SGDLS, CDR2 YYNGEE. After removal of 0 bases from V and 7 bases from J, the junction contained 11 bases not matched to a gene. The CDR3 extends over 17 amino acids. CDR3 in amino acids: CASSVAGQGARVGGYTF. CDR3 DNA: TGTGCCAGCAGCGTAGCTGGACAGGGGGCGCGGGTAGGTGGCTACACCTTC.

The J gene is TRBJ2-2, the V gene TRBV24-1; 8 bases align to TRBD2. The V and J ends lost 2 bases and 5 bases, in that order; junction bases with no gene match: 9. Germline loops: CDR1 KGHDR, CDR2 SFDVKD. The CDR3 loop spans 17 amino acids. This CDR3 is CATSDSWGAGDTGELFF. CDR3 in DNA: TGTGCCACCAGTGATTCATGGGGAGCGGGAGATACCGGGGAGCTGTTTTTT.

V usage is TRBV5-1 and J usage is TRBJ2-1; TRBD1 matches 9 bases. This CDR3 comprises 18 residues. The germline V gene encodes CDR1 SGHRS and CDR2 YFSETQ. J gave up 2 bases and V 3 bases, and 12 bases lay outside the gene matches. The CDR3 bases are TGCGCCAGCAGCTCGGAAACTTCGACAGGGGGTGCCTACAATGAGCAGTTCTTC. Translating gives CASSSETSTGGAYNEQFF.

This chain uses TRBV7-9 with TRBJ2-3; TRBD1 might be the D (5 bases). The CDR3 covers 15 residues. Germline CDR1 and CDR2: SEHNR and FQNEAQ (reference sequence). Trimming shortened V by 4 bases and J by 6 bases, and 17 bases separated the two germline ends. This CDR3 reads CASSYDGRAGDTQYF. The DNA of the CDR3 is TGTGCCAGCAGCTACGACGGACGGGCAGGGGATACGCAGTATTTT.